This TCR beta chain appears in the sequencing data of a study of CD8 T cells in ankylosing spondylitis. Study-level findings and limits: The clones that were linked to disease were reported to be significantly enriched in matched synovial fluid samples from ankylosing spondylitis patients. Earlier literature documents some of the motif variants in reactive arthritis synovial fluid and blood. CD8+ by phenotype, disease-linked clones were relatively rare in peripheral blood. Ankylosing spondylitis blood seemed to carry a telltale TCR beta motif made of fewer than ten highly homologous variants.

Construction of TCR beta libraries was performed using quantitative 5'-RACE with molecular barcodes. TCRdb analysed the 5' RACE reads with MiXCR anew, one entry per CDR3 protein. The sample shows some 400,000 distinct CDR3 sequences, about a fifth of them seen only once. Per germline, CDR1 SNHLY and CDR2 FYNNEI. The CDR3 has 14 amino acids. This clonotype was detected only a few times. Its antigen is not identified. Its ends do not fully match the called genes, so a read error is possible. The gene calls are TRBV2 and TRBJ1-5; D remains ambiguous. This clonotype was sampled from a male donor with ankylosing spondylitis. The sequencing input was blood, either unsorted or a sorted T cell fraction (not recorded which). This CDR3 is CASSEDGYNQPQHF. The CDR3 DNA reads TGTGCCAGCAGCGAAGACGGATACAATCAGCCCCAGCATTTT.